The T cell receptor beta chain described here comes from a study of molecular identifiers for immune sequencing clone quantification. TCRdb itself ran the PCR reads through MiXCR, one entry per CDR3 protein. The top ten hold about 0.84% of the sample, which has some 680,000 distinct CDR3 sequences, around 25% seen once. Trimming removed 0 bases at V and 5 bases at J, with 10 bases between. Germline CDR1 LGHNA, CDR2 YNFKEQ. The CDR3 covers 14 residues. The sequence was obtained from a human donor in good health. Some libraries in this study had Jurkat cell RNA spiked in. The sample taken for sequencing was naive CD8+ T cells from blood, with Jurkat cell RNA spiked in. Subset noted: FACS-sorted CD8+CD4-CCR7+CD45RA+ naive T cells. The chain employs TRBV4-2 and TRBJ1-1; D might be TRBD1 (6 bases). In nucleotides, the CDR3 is TGTGCCAGCAGCCAAGAGAAGGGGGGTACTGAAGCTTTCTTT. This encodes CASSQEKGGTEAFF.